These T cell receptor beta chains were read from a single sample in a study of T cell responses to AZD1222 COVID-19 vaccine. The protocol was immunoSEQ multiplex PCR, while the TCRdb copy is restricted to in-frame clones and leaves out a portion. The table records under 130,000 clones, roughly 88% of them present only once. The sample was peripheral blood, taken on day 0 of AZD1222 vaccination. The origin of the receptors is an adult in good health. CDR3s include the opening cysteine and the closing phenylalanine or tryptophan. Each record gives: clone size, J gene, V gene, D gene, CDR3 DNA, CDR3 protein. D genes are given only for firm matches. Size is stated for part of the rows, as once, few or many counts, or as a class when the clone is expanded.

>NA|TRBJ2-7|TRBV4-2|NA
TGTGCCAGCAGCCAAGTGGAACTAGCAGACGAGCAGTACTTC
CASSQVELADEQYF
>NA|TRBJ1-5|TRBV4-1|TRBD1
TGCGCCAGCAGCCAAGGGGGGGGACAGAATCAGCCCCAGCATTTT
CASSQGGGQNQPQHF
>NA|TRBJ1-1|TRBV28|TRBD1
TGTGCCAGCAGTCCCACAGGGGGCGGAACTGAAGCTTTCTTT
CASSPTGGGTEAFF
>NA|TRBJ2-5|TRBV2|TRBD2
TGTGCCAGCACACCCCAGGGACTACGTGGGGAGACCCAGTACTTC
CASTPQGLRGETQYF
>NA|TRBJ1-2|TRBV5-5|NA
TGTGCCAGCAGCTTGGCCGAGACAGACTATGGCTACACCTTC
CASSLAETDYGYTF
>NA|TRBJ1-1|TRBV27|TRBD1
TGTGCCAGCAGTTCGCCTCTCCGGGACAGCCTACGGGAAGCTTTCTTT
CASSSPLRDSLREAFF
>once|TRBJ2-2|TRBV6-2/TRBV6-3|NA
TGTGCCAGCAGTTACCACACACCCACCGGGGAGCTGTTTTTT
CASSYHTPTGELFF
>NA|TRBJ1-1|TRBV28|TRBD1
TGTGCCAGCAGTTTAGGCAGGGGGTATACTGAAGCTTTCTTT
CASSLGRGYTEAFF
>NA|TRBJ2-3|TRBV25-1|TRBD2
TGTGCCAGCAGTTGGGCGACTAGCGGGGGCACAGATACGCAGTATTTT
CASSWATSGGTDTQYF
>NA|TRBJ1-5|TRBV15|NA
TGTGCCACCAGCAGAGGAGGGGCTGGCAATCAGCCCCAGCATTTT
CATSRGGAGNQPQHF
>NA|TRBJ2-5|TRBV12-3/TRBV12-4|NA
TGTGCCAGCAGTTTAACGGAACAAGAGACCCAGTACTTC
CASSLTEQETQYF
>NA|TRBJ1-2|TRBV27|NA
TGTGCCAGCAGTTTGAACAGTAACTATGGCTACACCTTC
CASSLNSNYGYTF
>NA|TRBJ2-7|TRBV4-3|TRBD2
TGCGCCAGCAGCCAAGATTCCGCGGGGGTGGGTGTCTCCTACGAGCAGTACTTC
CASSQDSAGVGVSYEQYF
>NA|TRBJ1-2|TRBV6-1|NA
TGTGCCAGCAGTGATCCCGGGCCCCTCCCTCCCTATGGCTACACCTTC
CASSDPGPLPPYGYTF
>NA|TRBJ2-6|TRBV24-1|NA
TGTGCCACCAGTGATTTGCCTGCCGGGGCCAACGTCCTGACTTTC
CATSDLPAGANVLTF
>NA|TRBJ2-2|TRBV29-1|NA
TGCAGCGGGTTCAATTGGGGCGGGGAGCTGTTTTTT
CSGFNWGGELFF
>NA|TRBJ2-5|TRBV15|NA
TGTGCCACCAGCAGAGATCGGGGGCTCCAAGAGACCCAGTACTTC
CATSRDRGLQETQYF
>NA|TRBJ2-1|TRBV3-1/TRBV3-2|NA
TGTGCCAGCAGCCCCGTCACGAGGTGGCCCTACAATGAGCAGTTCTTC
CASSPVTRWPYNEQFF
>NA|TRBJ1-2|TRBV7-8|TRBD1
TGTGCCAGCAGCCAGGACAGGGGGAAGTTCTATGGCTACACCTTC
CASSQDRGKFYGYTF
>NA|TRBJ2-1|TRBV4-3|NA
TGCGCCAGCAGCCAGGGACCCGGGGATGAGCAGTTCTTC
CASSQGPGDEQFF
>NA|TRBJ2-7|TRBV11-1|NA
TGTGCCAGCAGCTTAGCAGGGGGTGTTTACGAGCAGTACTTC
CASSLAGGVYEQYF
>NA|TRBJ1-3|TRBV30|NA
TGTGCCTGGAGCAGGGGCGCTGGAAACACCATATATTTT
CAWSRGAGNTIYF